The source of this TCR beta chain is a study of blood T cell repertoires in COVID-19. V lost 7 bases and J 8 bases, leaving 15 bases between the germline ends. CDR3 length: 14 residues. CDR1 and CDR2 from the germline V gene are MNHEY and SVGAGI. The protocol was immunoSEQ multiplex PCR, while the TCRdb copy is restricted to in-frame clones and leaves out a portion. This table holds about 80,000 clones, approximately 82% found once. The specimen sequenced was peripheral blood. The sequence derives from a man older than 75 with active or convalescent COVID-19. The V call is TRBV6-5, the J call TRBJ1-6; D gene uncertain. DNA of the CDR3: TGTGCCAGCACCCTACCCGGGAAGGATTCACCCCTCCACTTT. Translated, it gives CASTLPGKDSPLHF.